Presented here are 30 T cell receptor beta chains from one specimen sequenced in a study of TIL therapy for anti-PD-1-resistant metastatic lung cancer. The libraries were made with immunoSEQ v3. TCRdb's table, derived via immunoSEQ multiplex PCR, lists solely in-frame clones and lacks some. The top ten clones hold around 5% of a sample with about 46,000 clones, 80% to 90% of them seen once. Time point here: pre-treatment sample, taken before nivolumab and TIL therapy. The source material was blood, sampled at baseline. The source is a person aged 25 to 85 with non-small cell lung cancer.

The sample holds one count of this clone. The genes are TRBV24-1 and TRBJ2-1, with a tentative D call TRBD2 (5 bases). Trimming removed 3 bases from V and 4 bases from J, with 6 bases in between. Germline V gene sequence: CDR1 KGHDR, CDR2 SFDVKD. CDR3 length equals 13 residues. As DNA, the CDR3 is TGTGCCACCAGTGATGGGAGTTACAATGAGCAGTTCTTC. Protein sequence: CATSDGSYNEQFF.

This clone has just one count. The chain combines TRBV7-2 with TRBJ2-3; TRBD2 matches 9 bases. The junction had 16 bases not matched to a gene; V was cut back by 5 bases and J by 10 bases. Germline CDR1 SGHTA, CDR2 FQGNSA. This CDR3 comprises 16 residues. CDR3 nucleotides: TGTGCCAGCAGCCCCCAGGTTGCGGGGGGGGGCTATGCGCAGTATTTT. Protein: CASSPQVAGGGYAQYF.

This chain connects TRBV6-5 to TRBJ1-1; maybe TRBD1 (6 bases). CDR1 and CDR2 (germline): MNHEY, SVGAGI. The CDR3 loop spans 15 amino acids. Trimming removed 6 bases from V and 4 bases from J, with 18 bases in between. The CDR3 region is CASSLVGGAGTEAFF. CDR3 nucleotides: TGTGCCAGCAGCCTGGTCGGGGGGGCCGGCACTGAAGCTTTCTTT.

This clone has a handful of counts. The chain has TRBV3-1 (or the pseudogene TRBV3-2) and TRBJ2-1, with TRBD2 identical over 16 bases. CDR3 length equals 16 residues. Looked up from germline, CDR1 is LGHDT and CDR2 is YNNKEL (reference sequence). V was pared by 4 bases and J by 7 bases, with 4 bases of the junction left unmatched. CDR3 in amino acids: CASSLGTSGRVNEQFF. CDR3 DNA sequence: TGTGCCAGCAGCCTTGGGACTAGCGGGAGGGTTAATGAGCAGTTCTTC.

This clone was observed a few times. This chain uses TRBV10-1 with TRBJ2-2; TRBD2 agrees at 10 bases. The CDR3 loop spans 16 amino acids. Germline V gives CDR1 WNHNN, CDR2 SYGVQD (reference sequence). V lost 5 bases, J lost 1 base, and 4 bases stayed unmatched. Here the CDR3 DNA reads TGCGCCAGCAGTCCGGCTAGCGGGGGGAACACCGGGGAGCTGTTTTTT. This encodes CASSPASGGNTGELFF.

V is TRBV3-1 (or the pseudogene TRBV3-2) and J is TRBJ2-1; the D gene is possibly TRBD1 (6 bases). V was cut by 3 bases and J by 12 bases, with 21 bases left in between. The germline gives CDR1 LGHDT, CDR2 YNNKEL (reference sequence). This CDR3 region has 15 residues. CDR3 sequence (DNA): TGTGCCAGCAGCCACCCGGACAGAGCCCAAATAGGGCAGTTCTTC. Translation gives CASSHPDRAQIGQFF.

The gene calls are TRBV11-3 and TRBJ2-3, with 9 nucleotides matching TRBD2. Looked up from germline, CDR1 is SGHNT and CDR2 is YENEEA. V trimming: 1 base; J trimming: 2 bases; junction bases outside the gene matches: 4. The CDR3 has 16 residues. The CDR3 DNA follows: TGTGCCAGCAGCTTAGGGCTAGCGGGGACCACAGATACGCAGTATTTT. It codes for CASSLGLAGTTDTQYF.

The table lists this clone with a few counts. The rearrangement links TRBV5-1 to TRBJ2-2; D is perhaps TRBD1 or TRBD2 (5 bases each). The germline V gene encodes CDR1 SGHRS and CDR2 YFSETQ. The CDR3 has 15 amino acids. V dropped 4 bases and J dropped 5 bases, with 15 bases sitting between them. The CDR3 DNA reads TGCGCCAGCAGCAGGGACGGGGCGGTTACCGGGGAGCTGTTTTTT. It is translated as CASSRDGAVTGELFF.

This rearrangement joins TRBV7-9 to TRBJ2-3; D gene ambiguous. Germline loops: CDR1 SEHNR, CDR2 FQNEAQ (reference sequence). The CDR3 runs to 12 residues. With 5 bases removed from V and 2 bases from J, the gap between germline ends came to 5 bases. For the CDR3, the DNA is TGTGCCAGCAGCAATTACACAGATACGCAGTATTTT. Protein product: CASSNYTDTQYF.

J is TRBJ2-1 and V is TRBV14, with TRBD2 matching over 9 bases. Trimming removed 2 bases from V and 3 bases from J; junction bases left unmatched: 5. Per the germline V gene, CDR1 is SGHDN and CDR2 is FVKESK. This CDR3 comprises 16 residues. CDR3 in DNA: TGTGCCAGCAGCCAACTAATAGCGGGAGTCTACAATGAGCAGTTCTTC. Its protein is CASSQLIAGVYNEQFF.

The genes are TRBV27 and TRBJ2-7; possibly TRBD1 or TRBD2 for D (5 bases each). Trimming took off 3 bases at V and 1 base at J, with 10 bases between the two ends. Looked up from germline, CDR1 is MNHEY and CDR2 is SMNVEV (reference sequence). The CDR3 sequence is 14 residues long. The CDR3 region has the DNA TGTGCCAGCAGTTTGCGCAGGGAGTCCTACGAGCAGTACTTC. The encoded protein is CASSLRRESYEQYF.

The chain combines TRBV3-1 (or the pseudogene TRBV3-2) with TRBJ2-5; D remains ambiguous. Trimming removed 3 bases from V and 1 base from J, with 15 bases in between. The CDR3 loop spans 16 amino acids. Germline CDR1 is LGHDT and CDR2 is YNNKEL (reference sequence). In DNA form, the CDR3 reads TGTGCCAGCAGCCAGCCCGGTGGCCGGCCCCAAGAGACCCAGTACTTC. It is translated as CASSQPGGRPQETQYF.

The rearrangement links TRBV28 to TRBJ2-7; weak D call: TRBD1 (6 bases). CDR3 length: 14 amino acids. Per the germline V gene, CDR1 is MDHEN and CDR2 is SYDVKM. V was cut by 5 bases and J by 1 base, with 12 bases left in between. CDR3 loop: CASSKQGGSYEQYF. The CDR3 nucleotides are TGTGCCAGCAGTAAACAGGGTGGTTCCTACGAGCAGTACTTC.

In this sample, this clone turned up a few times. CDR3 loop: CASSYDARGQETQYF. The CDR3 bases are TGTGCCAGCAGTTACGACGCCAGGGGGCAAGAGACCCAGTACTTC. The rearrangement links TRBV6-2 or TRBV6-3 to TRBJ2-5; 7 bases fit TRBD1. With 2 bases clipped from V and 2 bases from J, the junction kept 5 bases outside the gene matches. The CDR3 is 15 amino acids. Looked up from germline, CDR1 is MNHEY and CDR2 is SVGEGT.

The chain is built from TRBV27 and TRBJ1-6, with 7 bases that match TRBD1. J lost 2 bases, V lost 5 bases, and 6 bases had no gene match. Germline V CDR1 and CDR2: MNHEY, SMNVEV (reference sequence). The CDR3 totals 16 residues. In nucleotides, the CDR3 is TGTGCCAGCAGTCCCCGACAGGGCGCCTATAATTCACCCCTCCACTTT. This codes for CASSPRQGAYNSPLHF.

V and J are TRBV7-8 and TRBJ2-2; 10 bases agree with TRBD1. The CDR3 length is 19 residues. Losses at the gene ends were 5 bases for V and 6 bases for J; bases not matched to a gene: 18. Per germline, CDR1 SGHVS and CDR2 FQNEAQ. CDR3 region: CASSTSPGQGRGGPGELFF. The CDR3 region has the DNA TGTGCCAGCAGCACTTCCCCGGGACAGGGGCGCGGAGGTCCCGGGGAGCTGTTTTTT. Full variable domain (outside the CDR3, taken from reference TRBV7-8 and TRBJ2-2): GAGVSQSPRYKVAKRGQDVALRCDPISGHVSLFWYQQALGQGPEFLTYFQNEAQLDKSGLPSDRFFAERPEGSVSTLKIQRTQQEDSAVYLCASSTSPGQGRGGPGELFFGEGSRLTVL.

The CDR3 DNA reads TGTGCCAGCAGCTCCGCGCGCTCGACATACCTCCGAGAGACCCAGTACTTC. Protein sequence: CASSSARSTYLRETQYF. V gene TRBV11-2 combines with J gene TRBJ2-5; D remains ambiguous. Germline V gene lookup returns CDR1 SGHAT and CDR2 FQNNGV. The CDR3 totals 17 residues. Trimming removed 4 bases from V and 4 bases from J, with 22 bases in between.

The J gene is TRBJ2-1, the V gene TRBV7-2, with 7 bases identical to TRBD2. The CDR3 has 14 amino acids. V was pared by 7 bases and J by 10 bases, with 13 bases of the junction left unmatched. Germline lookup yields CDR1 SGHTA and CDR2 FQGNSA. CDR3 residues: CASNLSPRGGEQFF. CDR3 nucleotide sequence: TGTGCCAGCAATTTATCCCCACGGGGAGGGGAGCAGTTCTTC.

The J gene is TRBJ1-2, the V gene TRBV7-9; no firm D call. From germline, CDR1 is SEHNR and CDR2 FQNEAQ (reference sequence). The CDR3 runs 12 residues. Trimming left V 5 bases short and J 7 bases short, with 11 bases between. The CDR3 region has the DNA TGTGCCAGCAGCAAAGAACAACGTGGCTACACCTTC. This codes for CASSKEQRGYTF. The complete variable domain, with remaining parts taken from reference TRBV7-9 and TRBJ1-2, reads DTGVSQNPRHKITKRGQNVTFRCDPISEHNRLYWYRQTLGQGPEFLTYFQNEAQLEKSRLLSDRFSAERPKGSFSTLEIQRTEQGDSAMYLCASSKEQRGYTFGSGTRLTVV.

The V gene is TRBV5-1, the J gene TRBJ2-6; no definite D call. CDR1 is SGHRS, CDR2 YFSETQ, per germline. There are 18 residues in the CDR3. The ends were cut back, 0 bases at V and 0 bases at J, with 13 bases in the middle. CDR3 sequence: CASSLGRYSLSGANVLTF. DNA for the CDR3: TGCGCCAGCAGCTTGGGCAGGTACAGCCTCTCTGGGGCCAACGTCCTGACTTTC.

This chain joins TRBV13 and TRBJ1-3; the D gene is possibly TRBD1 (5 bases). The germline V and J ends were trimmed by 2 bases and 7 bases, with 15 bases remaining between them. Germline V CDR1 and CDR2: PRHDT, FYEKMQ (reference sequence). The CDR3 has 15 residues. Here the CDR3 DNA reads TGTGCCAGCAGCTTACGGGGGATTTGGGGGAACACCATATATTTT. Protein sequence: CASSLRGIWGNTIYF.

V usage is TRBV7-2 and J usage is TRBJ2-7; D is undetermined. The CDR3 has 14 residues. Trimming took off 7 bases at V and 1 base at J, with 14 bases between the two ends. Germline assignment: CDR1 SGHTA and CDR2 FQGNSA. The CDR3 reads CASIETSSSYEQYF. The CDR3 DNA sequence: TGTGCCAGCATCGAAACGAGTTCTTCCTACGAGCAGTACTTC.

This rearrangement joins TRBV28 to TRBJ1-4; weak D call: TRBD1 (5 bases). Trimming cost V 6 bases and J 11 bases, with 10 bases left between them. The CDR3 length is 11 residues. In germline, CDR1 is MDHEN, CDR2 SYDVKM. The CDR3 protein is CASSLGHKLFF. CDR3 bases: TGTGCCAGCAGCCTAGGACATAAACTGTTTTTT.

This clone was detected only once. The V call is TRBV11-3, the J call TRBJ2-5; 8 positions agree with TRBD2. The junction had 10 bases not matched to a gene; V was cut back by 5 bases and J by 5 bases. Germline assignment: CDR1 SGHNT and CDR2 YENEEA. The CDR3 length is 15 residues. DNA of the CDR3: TGTGCCAGCAGCCCAACTAGCGGAGGATTGGAGACCCAGTACTTC. It is translated as CASSPTSGGLETQYF.

The count of this clone is one. This chain links TRBV6-2 or TRBV6-3 with TRBJ2-5; 9 bases fit TRBD2. Germline assignment: CDR1 MNHEY and CDR2 SVGEGT. The CDR3 loop spans 15 amino acids. The J segment lost 5 bases and the V segment lost 5 bases, leaving 9 bases of the junction unmatched. Written as DNA, the CDR3 is TGTGCCAGCAGTCCCTTAGCGGGGGCGGGGGAGACCCAGTACTTC. This encodes CASSPLAGAGETQYF.

This rearrangement joins TRBV7-9 to TRBJ1-2; 7 positions match TRBD1. V was pared by 4 bases and J by 9 bases, with 11 bases of the junction left unmatched. The CDR3 sequence is 14 residues long. Germline CDR1 is SEHNR and CDR2 is FQNEAQ (reference sequence). CDR3 sequence: CASSSSGGRTRYTF. In DNA form, the CDR3 reads TGTGCCAGCAGCTCCTCAGGGGGGCGCACTCGCTACACCTTC.

The J gene is TRBJ1-1, the V gene TRBV5-6; D remains ambiguous. V gave up 0 bases and J gave up 2 bases, with 11 bases separating them. Germline V gene data show CDR1 as SGHDT and CDR2 as YYEEEE. The CDR3 runs to 15 residues. The CDR3 sequence is CASSLGQVYNTEAFF. In DNA form, the CDR3 reads TGTGCCAGCAGCTTGGGGCAGGTCTATAACACTGAAGCTTTCTTT. The whole variable domain, filled in from reference TRBV5-6 and TRBJ1-1, reads DAGVTQSPTHLIKTRGQQVTLRCSPKSGHDTVSWYQQALGQGPQFIFQYYEEEERQRGNFPDRFSGHQFPNYSSELNVNALLLGDSALYLCASSLGQVYNTEAFFGQGTRLTVV.

The chain employs TRBV18 and TRBJ2-7; D is undetermined. Trimming stripped 5 bases from V and 6 bases from J, with 11 bases between. CDR1 is KGHSH, CDR2 LQKENI, per germline. The CDR3 is 12 amino acids. CDR3 coding DNA: TGTGCCAGCTCATATGACGGTAGCGAGCAGTACTTC. Residues: CASSYDGSEQYF.

The V call is TRBV5-1, the J call TRBJ2-7, with D perhaps being TRBD1 or TRBD2 (5 bases each). This CDR3 has 14 residues. Germline V lookup: CDR1 SGHRS, CDR2 YFSETQ. Trimming took 4 bases from V and 5 from J, leaving 16 bases between them. CDR3 in amino acids: CASSLDTRPDEQYF. The CDR3 bases are TGCGCCAGCAGCCTGGACACTAGACCCGACGAGCAGTACTTC.

The V and J genes are TRBV27 and TRBJ1-5; D gene ambiguous. Trimming stripped 2 bases from V and 0 bases from J, with 20 bases between. CDR3 length: 19 residues. Germline CDR1 reads MNHEY; CDR2 reads SMNVEV (reference sequence). CDR3 sequence: CASSLTPPADLYSNQPQHF. The CDR3 DNA follows: TGTGCCAGCAGTTTAACCCCTCCCGCCGACCTCTATAGCAATCAGCCCCAGCATTTT.